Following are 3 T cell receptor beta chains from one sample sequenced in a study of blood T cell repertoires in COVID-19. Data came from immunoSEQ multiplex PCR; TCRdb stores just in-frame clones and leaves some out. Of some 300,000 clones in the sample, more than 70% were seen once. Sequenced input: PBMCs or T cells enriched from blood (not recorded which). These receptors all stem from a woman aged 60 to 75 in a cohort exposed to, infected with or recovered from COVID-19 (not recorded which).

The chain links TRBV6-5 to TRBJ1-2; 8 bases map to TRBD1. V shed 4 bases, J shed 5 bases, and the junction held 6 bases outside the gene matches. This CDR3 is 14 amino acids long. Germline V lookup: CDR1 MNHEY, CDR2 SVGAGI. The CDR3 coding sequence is TGTGCCAGCAGTTTCCAGGGACAGGTATATGGCTACACCTTC. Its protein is CASSFQGQVYGYTF.

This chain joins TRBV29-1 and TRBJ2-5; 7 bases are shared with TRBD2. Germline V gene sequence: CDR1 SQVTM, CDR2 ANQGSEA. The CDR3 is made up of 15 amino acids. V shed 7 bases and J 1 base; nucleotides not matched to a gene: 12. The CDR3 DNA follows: TGCAGCGCTGCGAGGACGGGAGGATTCCAAGAGACCCAGTACTTC. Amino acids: CSAARTGGFQETQYF.

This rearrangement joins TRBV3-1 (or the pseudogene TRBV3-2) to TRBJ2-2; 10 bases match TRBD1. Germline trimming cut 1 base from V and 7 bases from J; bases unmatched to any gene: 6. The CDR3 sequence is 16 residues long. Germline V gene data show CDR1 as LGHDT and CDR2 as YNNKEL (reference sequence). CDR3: CASSQVDRGMNGELFF. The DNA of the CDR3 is TGTGCCAGCAGCCAAGTGGACAGGGGGATGAACGGGGAGCTGTTTTTT.